One and the same sample provided the 31 T cell receptor beta chains below, sequenced in a study of brain T cells in children with intractable seizures. Surgery cases with the highest brain T cell transcript signatures were chosen for sequencing. Only in-frame clones appear in the TCRdb table, and some are missing; sequencing was by immunoSEQ multiplex PCR. The sample contains about 2,000 clones, around four fifths of which appear only once. The material was resected brain tissue, obtained at surgery. The receptor source for this set is a girl aged 2 to 10 with tuberous sclerosis and intractable seizures.

This clone was picked up one time. V gene TRBV14 combines with J gene TRBJ1-1; D perhaps matches TRBD1 (5 bases). This CDR3 has 13 amino acids. V lost 6 bases to trimming and J lost 11 bases, with 19 bases between them. Per the germline V gene, CDR1 is SGHDN and CDR2 is FVKESK. The CDR3 is CASSQTGTRVAFF. As DNA, the CDR3 is TGTGCCAGCAGTCAGACTGGAACCAGGGTTGCTTTCTTT.

This chain connects TRBV6-6 to TRBJ2-7; unclear D gene. CDR3 length: 11 residues. Germline CDR1 reads MNHNY; CDR2 reads SVGAGI (reference sequence). Trimming shortened V by 7 bases and J by 6 bases, and 10 bases separated the two germline ends. CDR3 DNA sequence: TGTGCCAGCACGTCGGCCCGCGAGCAGTACTTC. Translated: CASTSAREQYF.

The rearrangement links TRBV19 to TRBJ1-4, with D possibly being TRBD1 (6 bases). The germline V and J ends were trimmed by 6 bases and 8 bases, with 16 bases remaining between them. The CDR3 sequence is 14 residues long. CDR1 LNHDA and CDR2 SQIVND come from the germline V gene (reference sequence). The CDR3 DNA sequence: TGTGCCAGTAGGCCGGTCGGGGGGCGAGAAAAACTGTTTTTT. This sequence encodes CASRPVGGREKLFF.

The chain couples TRBV6-1 to TRBJ2-1; TRBD1 is a possible D gene (6 bases). V was pared by 1 base and J by 2 bases, with 9 bases between. Germline assignment: CDR1 MNHNS and CDR2 SASEGT. CDR3 length: 15 amino acids. This CDR3 reads CASSEEGEPYNEQFF. CDR3 nucleotide sequence: TGTGCCAGCAGTGAAGAGGGGGAACCCTACAATGAGCAGTTCTTC.

J is TRBJ1-2 and V is TRBV3-1 (or the pseudogene TRBV3-2), with a weak D call TRBD1 (6 bases). Deletions cut 0 bases from V and 4 bases from J, with 9 bases between. Per germline, CDR1 LGHDT and CDR2 YNNKEL (reference sequence). The CDR3 loop spans 14 amino acids. As DNA, the CDR3 is TGTGCCAGCAGCCAAGAACCGGACAGCTATGGCTACACCTTC. It yields the protein CASSQEPDSYGYTF.

The chain is built from TRBV24-1 and TRBJ2-5, with 11 bases that match TRBD2. V lost 2 bases to trimming and J lost 10 bases; unmatched junction nucleotides: 14. The CDR3 is made up of 17 amino acids. The germline CDR1 and CDR2 sequences are KGHDR and SFDVKD. The CDR3 DNA is TGTGCCACCAGTGATTGGGTACTAGCGGGGGCCTCCCCTGGCCAGTACTTC. This encodes CATSDWVLAGASPGQYF.

Only one count was recorded for this clone. This chain connects TRBV2 to TRBJ1-1; D is possibly TRBD1 (6 bases). Trimming removed 4 bases at V and 5 bases at J, with 17 bases between. Germline V CDR1 and CDR2: SNHLY, FYNNEI. This CDR3 is built from 15 residues. The CDR3 loop reads CASSGYNRDGTEAFF. CDR3 sequence (DNA): TGTGCCAGCAGTGGGTACAACAGGGATGGAACTGAAGCTTTCTTT.

The V and J genes are TRBV18 and TRBJ2-2, with D unresolved. In germline, CDR1 is KGHSH, CDR2 LQKENI. CDR3 length equals 11 residues. The V end was cut by 5 bases, the J end by 6 bases, with 4 bases between. The CDR3: CASSDAGELFF. The CDR3 DNA follows: TGTGCCAGCTCAGACGCCGGGGAGCTGTTTTTT.

This clone is termed hyperexpanded. This CDR3 is also generated by other DNA sequences in the sample. The rearrangement uses TRBV6-5 and TRBJ1-1, with D unclear. V shed 6 bases and J shed 5 bases, with 7 bases lying between them. Germline loops: CDR1 MNHEY, CDR2 SVGAGI. The CDR3 contains 11 residues. The CDR3 bases are TGTGCCAGCAGCCCGGGGACTGAAGCTTTCTTT. This translates into CASSPGTEAFF.

CDR3 protein: CASDYRDRGGYTF. The CDR3 region has the DNA TGTGCCAGCGACTACCGGGACAGAGGTGGCTACACCTTC. This chain uses TRBV6-5 with TRBJ1-2, with TRBD1 matching 7 bases. Germline V gene sequence: CDR1 MNHEY, CDR2 SVGAGI. V lost 8 bases, J lost 7 bases, and 10 bases stayed unmatched. This CDR3 is 13 amino acids long.

This clone came up a few times. V and J are TRBV7-2 and TRBJ2-2; tentatively, D is TRBD2 (5 bases). V shed 6 bases and J shed 4 bases, with 9 bases lying between them. The germline V gene has CDR1 SGHTA and CDR2 FQGNSA. This CDR3 contains 13 residues. The CDR3 DNA is TGTGCCAGCAGTATTGGAGGCACCGGGGAGCTGTTTTTT. It is translated as CASSIGGTGELFF.

The chain uses TRBV7-9 and TRBJ2-7; D unclear. The V gene lost 2 bases and the J gene lost 0 bases, with 14 bases spanning the gap. CDR1 is SEHNR and CDR2 is FQNEAQ in the germline V gene (reference sequence). The CDR3 has 16 amino acids. CDR3 coding DNA: TGTGCCAGCAGCTTAACATATGGTGAATTCTCCTACGAGCAGTACTTC. Amino acids: CASSLTYGEFSYEQYF.

The rearrangement uses TRBV9 and TRBJ1-2; D may be TRBD1 (5 bases). The germline V gene has CDR1 SGDLS and CDR2 YYNGEE. V was trimmed by 2 bases and J by 0 bases, leaving 26 bases between them. This CDR3 comprises 20 residues. The CDR3 protein is CASSVSGGRGHLGTNYGYTF. The CDR3 DNA is TGTGCCAGCAGCGTCAGCGGAGGGAGGGGCCACCTCGGAACTAACTATGGCTACACCTTC.

The V gene is TRBV7-2, the J gene TRBJ2-7, with D tentatively TRBD1 or TRBD2 (5 bases each). Germline V CDR1 and CDR2: SGHTA, FQGNSA. The V end was cut by 3 bases, the J end by 3 bases, with 9 bases between. The CDR3 covers 13 residues. The CDR3 reads CASSLGVDYEQYF. The DNA of the CDR3 is TGTGCCAGCAGCTTGGGGGTGGACTACGAGCAGTACTTC.

V and J are TRBV9 and TRBJ1-4; D is unclear. The CDR3 has 14 residues. The V gene's germline CDR1 is SGDLS and CDR2 YYNGEE. The V end lost 2 bases, the J end lost 2 bases, and 7 bases lay between the germline ends. This chain's CDR3 is CASSVQPTNEKLFF. CDR3 coding DNA: TGTGCCAGCAGCGTTCAACCGACTAATGAAAAACTGTTTTTT.

The rearrangement uses TRBV6-1 and TRBJ1-1, with D tentatively TRBD1 (6 bases). The V gene's germline CDR1 is MNHNS and CDR2 SASEGT. With 1 base removed from V and 0 bases from J, the gap between germline ends came to 12 bases. The CDR3 runs to 16 residues. The CDR3: CASSEGGRGLNTEAFF. The CDR3 DNA follows: TGTGCCAGCAGTGAAGGGGGGAGGGGGTTGAACACTGAAGCTTTCTTT.

The chain has TRBV5-6 and TRBJ2-1; 9 bases fit TRBD1. The CDR3 is made up of 15 amino acids. With V trimmed by 2 bases and J by 4 bases, 4 bases remained unmatched. Germline loops: CDR1 SGHDT, CDR2 YYEEEE. CDR3 coding DNA: TGTGCCAGCAGCTTCGGGACAGGGAGTTACAATGAGCAGTTCTTC. Translated, it gives CASSFGTGSYNEQFF.

V is TRBV3-1 (or the pseudogene TRBV3-2) and J is TRBJ2-6; unclear D gene. The germline CDR1 and CDR2 sequences are LGHDT and YNNKEL (reference sequence). This CDR3 has 16 residues. V was clipped by 1 base and J by 4 bases, with 11 bases between them. The CDR3 DNA sequence: TGTGCCAGCAGCCAAGCCCCAGGTTCCGGGGCCAACGTCCTGACTTTC. Protein sequence: CASSQAPGSGANVLTF.

In its sample, this clone was seen once. The chain has TRBV12-3 or TRBV12-4 and TRBJ1-1; D is unclear. There are 13 residues in the CDR3. Trimming stripped 1 base from V and 1 base from J, with 4 bases between. CDR3 sequence reads: CASSLGQNTEAFF. The CDR3, as DNA: TGTGCCAGCAGTTTAGGACAGAACACTGAAGCTTTCTTT.

This chain links TRBV15 with TRBJ2-7; a weak D match, TRBD2 (7 bases). Germline CDR1 LNHNV, CDR2 YYDKDF (reference sequence). The CDR3 consists of 14 residues. Trimming left V 2 bases short and J 2 bases short, with 10 bases between. Here the CDR3 reads CATSRRGAAYEQYF. The CDR3 bases are TGTGCCACCAGCAGACGGGGGGCAGCCTACGAGCAGTACTTC.

The chain carries TRBV15 and TRBJ1-5; D might be TRBD1 (6 bases). Germline V lookup: CDR1 LNHNV, CDR2 YYDKDF (reference sequence). Between the trimmed V and J ends, which lost 6 bases and 0 bases, there was a span of 9 bases. This CDR3 comprises 14 residues. The CDR3 region is CATSMDSSNQPQHF. In DNA, the CDR3 is TGTGCCACCAGTATGGACAGTAGCAATCAGCCCCAGCATTTT.

J is TRBJ2-7 and V is TRBV19, with D possibly matching TRBD1 (5 bases). Germline V gives CDR1 LNHDA, CDR2 SQIVND (reference sequence). Deletions cut 1 base from V and 3 bases from J, with 10 bases between. CDR3 length: 14 residues. CDR3 nucleotides: TGTGCCAGTAGTATAGTTGGGGCCGGCTACGAGCAGTACTTC. The encoded protein is CASSIVGAGYEQYF.

The V gene is TRBV19, the J gene TRBJ2-1, with 8 bases aligning to TRBD1. Germline V gene sequence: CDR1 LNHDA, CDR2 SQIVND (reference sequence). The CDR3 consists of 13 residues. The V and J ends lost 7 bases and 5 bases, in that order; junction bases with no gene match: 4. Written as DNA, the CDR3 is TGTGCCAGTACTCACAGGGGGGACAATGAGCAGTTCTTC. Protein sequence: CASTHRGDNEQFF.

The chain carries TRBV27 and TRBJ2-7; D perhaps matches TRBD1 (6 bases). In germline, CDR1 is MNHEY, CDR2 SMNVEV (reference sequence). The length of the CDR3 is 14 residues. Trimming cost V 10 bases and J 1 base, with 17 bases left between them. CDR3 in amino acids: CATWDTLNSYEQYF. Here the CDR3 DNA reads TGTGCCACCTGGGACACCCTAAATTCCTACGAGCAGTACTTC.

There are a few counts of this clone. V gene TRBV10-1 combines with J gene TRBJ2-7; no firm D call. CDR3 length: 13 residues. CDR1 is WNHNN, CDR2 SYGVQD, per germline (reference sequence). V was trimmed by 3 bases and J by 0 bases, leaving 6 bases between them. CDR3 in DNA: TGCGCCAGCAGTGAAGGGTCCTCCTACGAGCAGTACTTC. Translating gives CASSEGSSYEQYF.

The rearrangement uses TRBV7-9 and TRBJ2-7, with 7 bases aligning to TRBD1. Germline CDR1 is SEHNR and CDR2 is FQNEAQ (reference sequence). The CDR3 totals 14 residues. The V segment lost 5 bases and the J segment 5 bases; nucleotides outside the gene matches: 9. CDR3 DNA sequence: TGTGCCAGCAGCCTGGACAGGATCAACAACGAGCAGTACTTC. Translated, it gives CASSLDRINNEQYF.

The CDR3 nucleotides are TGCGCCAGCACCCCAAACGCCAATCAGCCCCAGCATTTT. Protein: CASTPNANQPQHF. V and J are TRBV10-2 and TRBJ1-5; no clear D gene. The CDR3 contains 13 residues. V gave up 7 bases and J gave up 3 bases, with 10 bases separating them. Germline CDR1 is WSHSY and CDR2 is SAAADI.

Judged by abundance, this clone is large (0.1 to 1%). This chain links TRBV6-2 or TRBV6-3 with TRBJ1-6, with TRBD1 identical over 8 bases. Germline CDR1 and CDR2: MNHEY and SVGEGT. V shed 6 bases and J 7 bases; nucleotides not matched to a gene: 8. The CDR3 is made up of 15 amino acids. The CDR3 loop reads CASSRGTGGNSPLHF. The CDR3 DNA reads TGTGCCAGCAGCAGAGGGACAGGCGGGAATTCACCCCTCCACTTT.

CDR3 protein: CASSLELSYNEQFF. CDR3 sequence (DNA): TGTGCCAGCAGCTTGGAGCTCAGCTACAATGAGCAGTTCTTC. The chain links TRBV5-4 to TRBJ2-1, with no clear D. The germline V gene encodes CDR1 SGHNT and CDR2 YYREEE (reference sequence). The CDR3 loop spans 14 amino acids. The V and J ends lost 0 bases and 3 bases respectively, with 7 bases between them.

This clone appeared a single time. The chain employs TRBV5-6 and TRBJ2-7, with TRBD1 matching over 7 bases. V dropped 1 base and J dropped 6; count of bases not matched to a gene: 16. CDR3 size: 17 residues. Germline loops: CDR1 SGHDT, CDR2 YYEEEE. CDR3 amino acids: CASSLSKGADFWGEQYF. The CDR3 DNA sequence: TGTGCCAGCAGCTTGAGTAAGGGGGCCGACTTCTGGGGCGAGCAGTACTTC.

This clone was seen a handful of times. V is TRBV9 and J is TRBJ1-6, with TRBD1 as a possible D gene (6 bases). Germline V gene sequence: CDR1 SGDLS, CDR2 YYNGEE. Trimming removed 0 bases from V and 10 bases from J, with 14 bases in between. The CDR3 extends over 15 amino acids. CDR3 nucleotides: TGTGCCAGCAGCGTAGTAGGACAGAAAGACTCACCCCTCCACTTT. Its translation is CASSVVGQKDSPLHF.